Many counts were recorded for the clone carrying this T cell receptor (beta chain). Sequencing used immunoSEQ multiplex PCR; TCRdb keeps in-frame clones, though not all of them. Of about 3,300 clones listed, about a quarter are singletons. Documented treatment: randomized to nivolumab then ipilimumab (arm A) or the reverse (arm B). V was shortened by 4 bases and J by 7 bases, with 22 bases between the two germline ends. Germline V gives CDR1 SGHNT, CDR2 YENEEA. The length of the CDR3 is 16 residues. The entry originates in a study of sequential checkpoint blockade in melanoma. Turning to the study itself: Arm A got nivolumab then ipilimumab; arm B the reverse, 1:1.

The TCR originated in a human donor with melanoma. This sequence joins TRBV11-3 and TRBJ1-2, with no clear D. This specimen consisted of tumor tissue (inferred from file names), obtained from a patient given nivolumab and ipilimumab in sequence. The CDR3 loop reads CASSSDRGALTTGYTF. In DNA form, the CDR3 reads TGTGCCAGCAGCTCTGACCGGGGTGCCCTCACCACTGGCTACACCTTC.